This T cell receptor (beta chain) was sequenced for a study of T-cell reconstitution after alpha-beta-depleted transplantation in children. This clonotype was detected ten times or more. Germline V lookup: CDR1 MDHEN, CDR2 SYDVKM. The CDR3 has 14 residues. Unmatched junction bases numbered 9, after V lost 6 bases and J lost 6 bases. Using unique molecular identifiers, the investigators prepared the TCRbeta library. MiXCR, applied by TCRdb to the PCR reads, yields one record per CDR3 protein. Of hundreds of thousands of distinct CDR3 sequences in the sample, approximately 10% were seen once. The sample in question was PBMCs from the stem cell graft donor, obtained from the stem cell graft. The sequence came from a human donor who donated a stem cell graft to a child with acute myeloid leukemia. V is TRBV28 and J is TRBJ2-5; TRBD2 matches 8 bases. The CDR3 protein is CASRAGVSAKTQYF. The CDR3 region has the DNA TGTGCCAGCAGAGCGGGAGTGTCCGCGAAGACCCAGTACTTC.